The T cell receptor beta chain described here comes from a study of shared clonotypes between healthy human individuals. Each cell subset's genomic DNA was divided evenly among several immunoSEQ plates. Template amounts of roughly 300 ng DNA, tens of thousands of T cell genomes, were employed in unsorted PBMC replicate PCRs. Data came from immunoSEQ multiplex PCR; TCRdb stores just in-frame clones and leaves some out. The top ten clones hold 10% to 15% of a sample with 450,000 to 500,000 clones, 81% of them seen once. Donors had no recently reported acute infections or vaccinations and were HIV-negative. Germline CDR1 reads SNHLY; CDR2 reads FYNNEI. V lost 4 bases, J lost 5 bases, and 11 bases lay in between. This CDR3 region has 13 residues.

Material: PBMCs. This TCR derives from a woman in her forties in good health. Some clones in this sample may be carry-over from other donors' samples. The rearrangement uses TRBV2 and TRBJ1-1; TRBD1 is a possible D gene (5 bases). The CDR3 DNA sequence: TGTGCCAGCAGTGTAGCACGGGGGACTGAAGCTTTCTTT. Translation gives CASSVARGTEAFF.